A single sample is the source of the 9 T cell receptor beta chains below, sequenced in a study of post-analysis software for immune sequencing data. Study observations and caveats: Patients carried a handful of TRBV segments more frequently than controls did, and TRBV5-6, TRBV5-1 and TRBV20-1 were among them.

Incorporated into the TCR beta cDNA libraries were unique molecular identifiers, which served to reduce PCR and sequencing biases. TCRdb itself ran the PCR reads through MiXCR, one entry per CDR3 protein. The repertoire includes hundreds of thousands of distinct CDR3 sequences, 44% of them detected once, and 1.5% to 2% sits in the top ten. Which antigens these TCRs recognize remains unknown. The sample was blood. These receptors all stem from a girl aged 10-17 years with multiple sclerosis.

The genes are TRBV5-1 and TRBJ2-1; D may be TRBD2 (6 bases). The ends were cut back, 1 base at V and 8 bases at J, with 16 bases in the middle. Germline CDR1 SGHRS, CDR2 YFSETQ. The CDR3 has 15 amino acids. Here the CDR3 reads CASSLRLGEGDEQFF. The DNA for the CDR3 is TGCGCCAGCAGCTTGAGACTAGGAGAGGGTGATGAGCAGTTCTTC.

Concerning this clonotype: Sequence at one end of the junction differs from germline and may be a read error. This rearrangement joins TRBV5-1 to TRBJ2-7, with 7 positions matching TRBD1. The CDR3 covers 14 residues. CDR1 and CDR2 (germline): SGHRS, YFSETQ. DNA of the CDR3: TGCGCCAGCAGCTTGAAAGGGGGCTCCTTCGAGCAGTACTTC. Translating gives CASSLKGGSFEQYF.

The V and J genes are TRBV20-1 and TRBJ2-5, with TRBD2 matching over 9 bases. V trimming: 3 bases; J trimming: 2 bases; junction bases outside the gene matches: 7. CDR1 and CDR2 (germline): DFQATT, SNEGSKA (reference sequence). This CDR3 is built from 15 residues. CDR3 bases: TGCAGTGCTAGTGTTCTAGCGGGGCCTCAAGAGACCCAGTACTTC. Translation gives CSASVLAGPQETQYF.

The V and J genes are TRBV12-3 or TRBV12-4 and TRBJ2-1, with 13 bases matching TRBD2. This CDR3 is built from 15 residues. J lost 2 bases, V lost 6 bases, and 1 base had no gene match. The CDR3 protein is CASRLAGGTYNEQFF. The DNA for the CDR3 is TGTGCCAGCAGACTAGCGGGAGGGACCTACAATGAGCAGTTCTTC.

Details on this clonotype: The junction and the germline gene differ at one end; a read error may be behind it. For the CDR3, the DNA is TGTGTCAGCAGCGCACTAGGACAGGGGGCCTACGAGCAGTACTTC. Protein sequence: CVSSALGQGAYEQYF. The gene calls are TRBV7-2 and TRBJ2-7, with 10 nucleotides matching TRBD1. The CDR3 is 15 residues long. From germline, CDR1 is SGHTA and CDR2 FQGNSA.

This chain links TRBV20-1 with TRBJ2-5, with D possibly called TRBD1 or TRBD2 (7 bases each). Germline lookup yields CDR1 DFQATT and CDR2 SNEGSKA (reference sequence). The V and J ends lost 3 bases and 11 bases respectively, with 19 bases between them. CDR3 length: 13 amino acids. CDR3: CSARGGNRGGQYF. CDR3 DNA sequence: TGCAGTGCTAGGGGGGGAAACAGGGGAGGGCAGTACTTC.

The chain has TRBV5-1 and TRBJ2-7; TRBD2 is a possible D gene (6 bases). Trimming stripped 0 bases from V and 2 bases from J, with 12 bases between. Germline CDR1 is SGHRS and CDR2 is YFSETQ. The CDR3 is 15 residues long. CDR3 in amino acids: CASSLAGGVAYEQYF. The CDR3 DNA reads as TGCGCCAGCAGCTTGGCGGGCGGGGTGGCCTACGAGCAGTACTTC.

This clonotype was detected a few times. The V call is TRBV12-3 or TRBV12-4, the J call TRBJ2-5; D could derive from TRBD1 or TRBD2 (5 bases each). Deletions cut 6 bases from V and 11 bases from J, with 22 bases between. This CDR3 comprises 14 residues. The DNA for the CDR3 is TGTGCCAGCAGCCCTAACCTCCGGGGCCAGAAGCAGTACTTC. It codes for CASSPNLRGQKQYF.

The chain recombines TRBV24-1 with TRBJ2-5, with 10 bases that match TRBD1. The CDR3 totals 17 residues. J lost 0 bases, V lost 0 bases, and 3 bases had no gene match. The germline V gene encodes CDR1 KGHDR and CDR2 SFDVKD. CDR3 in DNA: TGTGCCACCAGTGATTTGGGGACAGGGGTATACCAAGAGACCCAGTACTTC. It is translated as CATSDLGTGVYQETQYF.